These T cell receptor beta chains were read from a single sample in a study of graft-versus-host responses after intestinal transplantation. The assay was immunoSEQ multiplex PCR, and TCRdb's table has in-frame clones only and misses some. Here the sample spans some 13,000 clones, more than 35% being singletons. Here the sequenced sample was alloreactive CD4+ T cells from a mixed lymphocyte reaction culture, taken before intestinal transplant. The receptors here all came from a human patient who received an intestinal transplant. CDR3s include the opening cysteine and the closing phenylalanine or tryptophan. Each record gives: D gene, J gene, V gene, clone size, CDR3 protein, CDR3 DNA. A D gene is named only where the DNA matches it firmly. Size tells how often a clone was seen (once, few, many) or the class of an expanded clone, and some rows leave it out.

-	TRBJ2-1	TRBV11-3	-	CASSLVFGQRYNEQFF	TGTGCCAGCAGCTTAGTTTTTGGACAGCGCTACAATGAGCAGTTCTTC
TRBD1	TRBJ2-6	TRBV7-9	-	CASSLAGGSGANVLTF	TGTGCCAGCAGCTTGGCAGGGGGCTCTGGGGCCAACGTCCTGACTTTC
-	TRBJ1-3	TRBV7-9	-	CASSPIRRDTSGNTIYF	TGTGCCAGCAGCCCAATTCGCCGGGACACCTCTGGAAACACCATATATTTT
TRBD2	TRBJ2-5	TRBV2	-	CASTHSWGVSGEETQYF	TGTGCCAGCACCCACTCCTGGGGGGTGAGCGGGGAAGAGACCCAGTACTTC
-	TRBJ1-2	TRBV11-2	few	CASRVIGAREANYGYTF	TGTGCCAGCAGGGTAATAGGAGCGCGGGAAGCTAACTATGGCTACACCTTC
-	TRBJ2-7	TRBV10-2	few	CASSPLSGNYDEQYF	TGCGCCAGCAGTCCTCTCTCAGGGAACTACGATGAGCAGTACTTC
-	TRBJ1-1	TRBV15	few	CATSRDAGLEAFF	TGTGCCACCAGCAGAGATGCGGGGCTTGAAGCTTTCTTT
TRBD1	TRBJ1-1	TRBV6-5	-	CATRRQGSTEAFF	TGTGCCACCAGGAGACAGGGGTCCACTGAAGCTTTCTTT
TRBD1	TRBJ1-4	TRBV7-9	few	CASSFFVQGGEKLFF	TGTGCCAGCAGCTTCTTCGTCCAGGGGGGTGAAAAACTGTTTTTT
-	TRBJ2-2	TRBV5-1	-	CASSLERVGNTGELFF	TGCGCCAGCAGCTTGGAACGGGTGGGGAACACCGGGGAGCTGTTTTTT
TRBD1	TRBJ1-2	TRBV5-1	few	CASSATGDYGYTF	TGCGCCAGCAGCGCGACAGGGGACTATGGCTACACCTTC
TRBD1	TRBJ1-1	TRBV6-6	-	CASSYFGQGGTEAFF	TGTGCCAGCAGTTACTTCGGACAGGGGGGCACTGAAGCTTTCTTT
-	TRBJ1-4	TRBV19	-	CASSITWTAVNEKLFF	TGTGCCAGTAGTATTACTTGGACAGCCGTTAATGAAAAACTGTTTTTT
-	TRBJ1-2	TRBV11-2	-	CASSLGGGYGYTF	TGTGCCAGCAGCTTAGGGGGGGGCTATGGCTACACCTTC
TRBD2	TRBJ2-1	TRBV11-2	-	CASSSSSGGSGGLYNEQFF	TGTGCCAGCAGCTCCAGCTCGGGGGGTAGCGGGGGACTCTACAATGAGCAGTTCTTC
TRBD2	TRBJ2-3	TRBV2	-	CASSEERGASTDTQYF	TGTGCCAGCAGTGAAGAGCGGGGGGCTAGCACAGATACGCAGTATTTT
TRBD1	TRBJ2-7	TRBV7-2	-	CASSLAGQGGAYEQYF	TGTGCCAGCAGCTTAGCAGGACAGGGTGGGGCCTACGAGCAGTACTTC
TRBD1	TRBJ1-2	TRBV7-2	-	CASNNRGLGGYTF	TGTGCCAGCAACAACAGGGGTCTAGGGGGCTACACCTTC
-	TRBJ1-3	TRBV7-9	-	CASSVNGNTIYF	TGTGCCAGCAGCGTTAATGGAAACACCATATATTTT
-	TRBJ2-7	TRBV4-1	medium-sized	CASSQQGARPYEQYF	TGCGCCAGCAGCCAGCAAGGGGCCAGGCCCTACGAGCAGTACTTC
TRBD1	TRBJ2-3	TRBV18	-	CASSLDRESDTQYF	TGTGCCAGCTCACTTGACAGGGAATCAGATACGCAGTATTTT
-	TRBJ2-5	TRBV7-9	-	CASSLGAQETQYF	TGTGCCAGCAGCTTAGGGGCCCAAGAGACCCAGTACTTC
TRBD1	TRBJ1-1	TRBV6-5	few	CASSRTGNTEAFF	TGTGCCAGCAGTAGGACAGGGAACACTGAAGCTTTCTTT
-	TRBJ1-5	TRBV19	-	CASSGRGSDQPQHF	TGTGCCAGTAGTGGCAGGGGTAGTGATCAGCCCCAGCATTTT
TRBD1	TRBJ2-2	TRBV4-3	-	CASSLGTANTGELFF	TGCGCCAGCAGCCTGGGGACAGCGAACACCGGGGAGCTGTTTTTT
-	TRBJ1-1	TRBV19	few	CASSTGLISTTEAFF	TGTGCCAGTAGCACAGGGCTGATAAGTACGACTGAAGCTTTCTTT
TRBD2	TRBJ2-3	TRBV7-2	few	CASSSPHLLAGGDTQYF	TGTGCCAGCAGCTCACCCCACCTACTAGCGGGGGGCGATACGCAGTATTTT
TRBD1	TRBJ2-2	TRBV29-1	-	CSVPETGGENTGELFF	TGCAGCGTTCCCGAGACAGGGGGCGAGAACACCGGGGAGCTGTTTTTT
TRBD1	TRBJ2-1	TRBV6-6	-	CASTPRQGANEQFF	TGTGCCAGCACCCCTCGACAGGGGGCGAATGAGCAGTTCTTC
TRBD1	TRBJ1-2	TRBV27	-	CASRTAGQALGGYTF	TGTGCCAGCAGGACGGCCGGACAGGCCCTGGGGGGCTACACCTTC
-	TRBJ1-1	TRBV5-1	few	CASSLVGPNTEAFF	TGCGCCAGCAGCTTGGTTGGGCCGAACACTGAAGCTTTCTTT
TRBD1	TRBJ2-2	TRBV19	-	CASRTGTGIIGELFF	TGTGCCAGTAGGACCGGGACAGGTATTATCGGGGAGCTGTTTTTT
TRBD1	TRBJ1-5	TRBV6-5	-	CASSRTGPTPQHF	TGTGCCAGCAGCCGGACAGGGCCCACGCCCCAGCATTTT